Listed below are T cell receptor beta chains from one sample, sequenced in a study of shared clonotypes between healthy human individuals. TCRdb keeps only in-frame clones here, not all; method: immunoSEQ multiplex PCR. The sample records 550,000 to 600,000 clones, 98% being singletons. Sequencing was done on a sample of naive CD8+ T cells sorted from blood. All receptors derive from a man aged 25-40 years in good health. Each CDR3 is given with its conserved first and last residue. D genes are given only for firm matches. Size tells how often a clone was seen (once, few, many) or the class of an expanded clone, and some rows leave it out.

D gene: -
clone size: -
CDR3 length: 16
V gene: TRBV7-9
J gene: TRBJ2-5
CDR3 protein: CASSLLSAGDQETQYF
CDR3 DNA: TGTGCCAGCAGCTTGTTGTCGGCAGGGGACCAAGAGACCCAGTACTTC

D gene: TRBD2
clone size: -
CDR3 length: 14
V gene: TRBV7-3
J gene: TRBJ2-1
CDR3 protein: CASSLASGYNEQFF
CDR3 DNA: TGTGCCAGCAGCTTAGCTAGCGGATACAATGAGCAGTTCTTC

D gene: -
clone size: once
CDR3 length: 15
V gene: TRBV28
J gene: TRBJ1-3
CDR3 protein: CASSLQPDGGNTIYF
CDR3 DNA: TGTGCCAGCAGTTTGCAGCCTGACGGAGGAAACACCATATATTTT

D gene: -
clone size: -
CDR3 length: 17
V gene: TRBV27
J gene: TRBJ2-2
CDR3 protein: CASSPLRGKVDTGELFF
CDR3 DNA: TGTGCCAGCAGTCCCCTCCGGGGAAAGGTAGACACCGGGGAGCTGTTTTTT

D gene: TRBD1
clone size: -
CDR3 length: 15
V gene: TRBV10-3
J gene: TRBJ2-7
CDR3 protein: CAISEPTGGDYEQYF
CDR3 DNA: TGTGCCATCAGTGAACCGACAGGGGGGGACTACGAGCAGTACTTC

D gene: TRBD2
clone size: -
CDR3 length: 14
V gene: TRBV2
J gene: TRBJ2-7
CDR3 protein: CAGGDSGKGYEQYF
CDR3 DNA: TGTGCCGGGGGAGATAGCGGGAAGGGCTACGAGCAGTACTTC

D gene: TRBD2
clone size: -
CDR3 length: 17
V gene: TRBV29-1
J gene: TRBJ2-3
CDR3 protein: CSVEVGREGLRSDTQYF
CDR3 DNA: TGCAGCGTTGAAGTCGGTCGGGAGGGCCTCAGGTCAGATACGCAGTATTTT

D gene: -
clone size: -
CDR3 length: 15
V gene: TRBV5-5
J gene: TRBJ2-1
CDR3 protein: CASSPGFGTEDEQFF
CDR3 DNA: TGTGCCAGCAGCCCGGGTTTTGGGACCGAGGATGAGCAGTTCTTC

D gene: -
clone size: -
CDR3 length: 15
V gene: TRBV28
J gene: TRBJ2-3
CDR3 protein: CASSITGSNTDTQYF
CDR3 DNA: TGTGCCAGCAGTATAACAGGGTCTAACACAGATACGCAGTATTTT

D gene: TRBD1
clone size: -
CDR3 length: 18
V gene: TRBV5-5
J gene: TRBJ2-6
CDR3 protein: CASSQGRTGGLGANVLTF
CDR3 DNA: TGTGCCAGCAGCCAGGGAAGGACAGGGGGCCTCGGGGCCAACGTCCTGACTTTC

D gene: -
clone size: -
CDR3 length: 12
V gene: TRBV10-2
J gene: TRBJ2-7
CDR3 protein: CATEDGPYEQYF
CDR3 DNA: TGCGCCACCGAGGACGGTCCCTACGAGCAGTACTTC

D gene: -
clone size: -
CDR3 length: 13
V gene: TRBV21-1
J gene: TRBJ2-7
CDR3 protein: CASSKAASYEQYF
CDR3 DNA: TGTGCCAGCAGCAAAGCGGCCTCCTACGAGCAGTACTTC